This T cell receptor (beta chain) originates from a study of beta chain features in type 1 diabetes. About the research overall: Summed over all samples, the examined sorted cells came to 107,917,701.

V gave up 0 bases and J gave up 5 bases, with 11 bases separating them. Germline CDR1 SGHKS, CDR2 YYEKEE (reference sequence). The CDR3 is made up of 14 amino acids. The isolated RNA, all of it, was reverse transcribed, so expressed TCRB transcripts were what got sequenced. Profiled with immunoSEQ multiplex PCR; TCRdb holds only in-frame clones, not every one. The table has over 300,000 clones, 9.3% seen once. Study conclusions and caveats: HLA effects on TCRB rearrangement stayed unresolved here. The naive, central memory and Treg TCRB repertoires of patients appeared to be more similar to one another than those of healthy donors. TCRB CDR3s from Type 1 diabetes patients were moderately but significantly shorter in all four CD4+ subsets.

By way of CD45RO/CCR7/CD25/CD127/CD95/CD27, the CD4+ regulatory, stem cell-like memory, central memory and naive cells were sorted. This clone has just a few counts. Its antigen is still unknown. The clonotype comes from a man aged 30-40 years with type 1 diabetes. V is TRBV5-5 and J is TRBJ2-5; D is unclear. Sequenced material: central memory CD4+ T cells from blood. The CDR3 region is CASSLGPPVETQYF. The CDR3 region has the DNA TGTGCCAGCAGCTTGGGTCCCCCCGTGGAGACCCAGTACTTC. The full variable domain, with the rest looked up from reference TRBV5-5 and TRBJ2-5, is DAGVTQSPTHLIKTRGQQVTLRCSPISGHKSVSWYQQVLGQGPQFIFQYYEKEERGRGNFPDRFSARQFPNYSSELNVNALLLGDSALYLCASSLGPPVETQYFGPGTRLLVL.